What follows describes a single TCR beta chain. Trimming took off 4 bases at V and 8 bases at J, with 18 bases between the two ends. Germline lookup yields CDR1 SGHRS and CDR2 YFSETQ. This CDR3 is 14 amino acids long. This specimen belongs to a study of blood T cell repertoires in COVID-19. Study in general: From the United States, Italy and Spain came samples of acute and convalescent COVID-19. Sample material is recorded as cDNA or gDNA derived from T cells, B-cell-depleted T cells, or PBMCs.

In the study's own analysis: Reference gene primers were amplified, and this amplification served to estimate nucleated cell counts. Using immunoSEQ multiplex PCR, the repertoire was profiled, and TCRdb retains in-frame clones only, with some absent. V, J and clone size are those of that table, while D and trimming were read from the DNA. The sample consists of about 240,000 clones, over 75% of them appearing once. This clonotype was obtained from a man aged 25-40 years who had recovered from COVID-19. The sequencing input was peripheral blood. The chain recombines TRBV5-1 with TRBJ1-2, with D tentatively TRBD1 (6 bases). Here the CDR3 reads CASSPSATGSGYTF. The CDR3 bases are TGCGCCAGCAGCCCTAGTGCCACAGGGAGCGGCTACACCTTC.